The 6 T cell receptor beta chains below were found in one sample sequenced in a study of blood T cell repertoires in COVID-19. Using immunoSEQ multiplex PCR, the repertoire was profiled, and TCRdb retains in-frame clones only, with some absent. In the table there are some 220,000 clones, more than 75% of which are singletons. Sequenced: peripheral blood. The receptor set was obtained from a human donor in a cohort sampled during active COVID-19.

This clone occurred once. This chain links TRBV27 with TRBJ1-1; the match to TRBD1 covers 7 bases. The CDR3 contains 14 residues. Germline CDR1 MNHEY, CDR2 SMNVEV (reference sequence). With V trimmed by 5 bases and J by 6 bases, 9 bases remained unmatched. Here the CDR3 reads CASSIRRQGSEAFF. CDR3 nucleotides: TGTGCCAGCAGTATAAGACGACAGGGCTCTGAAGCTTTCTTT.

CDR3 nucleotides: TGTGCCAGTCGACGGACAGCAACTAATGAAAAACTGTTTTTT. Protein sequence: CASRRTATNEKLFF. This chain joins TRBV2 and TRBJ1-4; weak D call: TRBD1 (6 bases). With 9 bases removed from V and 0 bases from J, the gap between germline ends came to 11 bases. The CDR3 has 14 amino acids. CDR1 SNHLY and CDR2 FYNNEI come from the germline V gene.

This clone is a singleton in its sample. As DNA, the CDR3 is TGTGCCAGCAGCTCCAGGACGGGAAATGAAAAACTGTTTTTT. As protein: CASSSRTGNEKLFF. This rearrangement joins TRBV11-2 to TRBJ1-4; no reliable D call. Between the trimmed V and J ends, which lost 4 bases and 5 bases, there was a span of 11 bases. The germline gives CDR1 SGHAT, CDR2 FQNNGV. This CDR3 spans 14 amino acids.

The V call is TRBV25-1, the J call TRBJ1-4, with D perhaps matching TRBD1 (6 bases). This CDR3 comprises 14 residues. The germline V gene has CDR1 MGHDK and CDR2 SYGVNS. The ends were cut back, 5 bases at V and 8 bases at J, with 15 bases in the middle. The CDR3 nucleotides are TGTGCCAGCAGTCAGGGGAGGGGGGGCGAAAAACTGTTTTTT. Protein sequence: CASSQGRGGEKLFF.

This clone was counted once. The V and J genes are TRBV7-9 and TRBJ2-7; perhaps TRBD1 as D (5 bases). Between the trimmed V and J ends, which lost 4 bases and 0 bases, there was a span of 19 bases. The CDR3 is made up of 17 amino acids. CDR1 is SEHNR, CDR2 FQNEAQ, per germline (reference sequence). CDR3 DNA sequence: TGTGCCAGCAGCTCCCCCCGGAAACAGGCGAACTCCTACGAGCAGTACTTC. This translates into CASSSPRKQANSYEQYF.

The rearrangement links TRBV5-1 to TRBJ1-1, with 7 nucleotides matching TRBD1. CDR1 and CDR2 (germline): SGHRS, YFSETQ. Losses at the gene ends were 0 bases for V and 5 bases for J; bases not matched to a gene: 4. The CDR3 runs to 14 residues. The CDR3 is CASSLGQGETEAFF. The CDR3 nucleotides are TGCGCCAGCAGCTTGGGACAGGGAGAAACTGAAGCTTTCTTT.